This TCR beta chain was recovered during a study of T cell responses to AZD1222 COVID-19 vaccine. Study-level points and caveats: A reported finding is that nearly half of spike-specific TCRs target unmutated variant regions. Clonal diversity was possibly underestimated, and the donors were mostly white British, with more females.

Concerning this clone itself: Its antigen is currently unknown.

Clones were read by immunoSEQ multiplex PCR, and TCRdb kept only the in-frame ones, dropping some. The table has about 35,000 clones, about 86% seen once; the top ten hold approximately 6.8%. The CDR3 loop spans 14 amino acids. Germline CDR1 reads PRHDT; CDR2 reads FYEKMQ (reference sequence). Trimming pared 0 bases from V and 1 base from J, leaving 4 bases between. The V and J genes are TRBV13 and TRBJ1-5; no clear D gene. The TCR was taken from an adult in good health. The material was peripheral blood, obtained on day 0 of AZD1222 vaccination. CDR3 sequence: CASSLGRSNQPQHF. CDR3 sequence (DNA): TGTGCCAGCAGCTTAGGACGGAGCAATCAGCCCCAGCATTTT.